The clone carrying this T cell receptor (beta chain) has a handful of counts. Its specificity is not known. Germline CDR1 LNHDA, CDR2 SQIVND (reference sequence). The J segment lost 3 bases and the V segment lost 5 bases, leaving 6 bases of the junction unmatched. The CDR3 covers 16 residues. This sample was included in a study of T cell responses to AZD1222 COVID-19 vaccine. Background on the study: Researchers grouped second doses given at about 4 or about 12 weeks into one pool.

Study results and caveats: Reportedly, close to half of spike-specific TCRs are directed against unmutated variant regions. The repertoires were collected only after the peak T cell response. Spike-specific TCR breadth and depth went up after people got two AZD1222 doses.

The assay was immunoSEQ multiplex PCR, and TCRdb's table has in-frame clones only and misses some. Of 100,000 to 150,000 clones in the sample, 88% were seen once. The chain has TRBV19 and TRBJ1-6; 8 bases map to TRBD1. The clonotype was recovered from an adult in good health. The source material was peripheral blood, sampled on day 0 of AZD1222 vaccination. The DNA for the CDR3 is TGTGCCAGTAGTGCGAGACAGGGGTTCTATAATTCACCCCTCCACTTT. This sequence encodes CASSARQGFYNSPLHF.